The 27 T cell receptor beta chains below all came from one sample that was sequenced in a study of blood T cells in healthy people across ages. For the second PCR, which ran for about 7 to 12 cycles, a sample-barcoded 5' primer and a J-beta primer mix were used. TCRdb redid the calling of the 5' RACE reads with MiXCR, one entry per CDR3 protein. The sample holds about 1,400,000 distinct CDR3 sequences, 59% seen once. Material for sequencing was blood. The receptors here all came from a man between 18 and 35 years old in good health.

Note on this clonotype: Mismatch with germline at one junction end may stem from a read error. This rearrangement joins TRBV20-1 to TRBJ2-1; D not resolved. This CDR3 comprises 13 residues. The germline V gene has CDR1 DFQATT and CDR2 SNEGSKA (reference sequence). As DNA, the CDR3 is TGCAGTGCTAGGAGACCCTCCCACAATGAGCAGTTCTTC. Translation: CSARRPSHNEQFF.

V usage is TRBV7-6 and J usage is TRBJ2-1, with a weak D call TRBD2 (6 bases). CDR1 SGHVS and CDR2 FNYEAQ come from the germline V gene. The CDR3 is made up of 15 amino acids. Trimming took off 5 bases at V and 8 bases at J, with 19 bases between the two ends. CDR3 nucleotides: TGTGCCAGCAGCGCCCCGCCGGGAGAGTCGGATGAGCAGTTCTTC. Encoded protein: CASSAPPGESDEQFF.

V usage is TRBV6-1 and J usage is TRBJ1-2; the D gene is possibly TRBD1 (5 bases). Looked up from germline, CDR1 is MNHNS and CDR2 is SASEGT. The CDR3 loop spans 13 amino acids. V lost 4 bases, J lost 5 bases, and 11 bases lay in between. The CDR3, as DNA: TGTGCCAGCAGTGCCAGGGCTGGTTATGGCTACACCTTC. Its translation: CASSARAGYGYTF.

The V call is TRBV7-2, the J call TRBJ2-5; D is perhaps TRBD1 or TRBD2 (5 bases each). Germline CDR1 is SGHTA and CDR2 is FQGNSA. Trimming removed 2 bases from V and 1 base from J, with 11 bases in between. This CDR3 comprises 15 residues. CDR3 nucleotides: TGTGCCAGCAGCTTATTTGCCGGGGCCCAAGAGACCCAGTACTTC. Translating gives CASSLFAGAQETQYF.

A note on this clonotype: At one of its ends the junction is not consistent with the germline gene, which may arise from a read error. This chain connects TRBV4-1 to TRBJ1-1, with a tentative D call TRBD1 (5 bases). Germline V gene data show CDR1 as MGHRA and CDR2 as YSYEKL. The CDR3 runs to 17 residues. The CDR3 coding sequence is TGCGCCAGCAGTCAAGATCGGGGCAAGGGTACGGCAGGAGGAGCTTTCTTT. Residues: CASSQDRGKGTAGGAFF.

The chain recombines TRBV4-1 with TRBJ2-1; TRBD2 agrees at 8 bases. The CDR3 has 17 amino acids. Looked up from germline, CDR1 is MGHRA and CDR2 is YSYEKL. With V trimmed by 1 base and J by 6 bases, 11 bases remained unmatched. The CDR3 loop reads CASSQVAGTRVGNEQFF. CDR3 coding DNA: TGCGCCAGCAGCCAAGTTGCCGGGACTAGGGTAGGCAATGAGCAGTTCTTC.

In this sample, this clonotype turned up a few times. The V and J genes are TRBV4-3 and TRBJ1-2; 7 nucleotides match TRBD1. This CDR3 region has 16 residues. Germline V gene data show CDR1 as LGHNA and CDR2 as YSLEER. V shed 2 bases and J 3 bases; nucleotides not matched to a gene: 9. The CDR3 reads CASSQMTGTDYYGYTF. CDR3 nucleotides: TGCGCCAGCAGCCAAATGACCGGGACAGACTACTATGGCTACACCTTC.

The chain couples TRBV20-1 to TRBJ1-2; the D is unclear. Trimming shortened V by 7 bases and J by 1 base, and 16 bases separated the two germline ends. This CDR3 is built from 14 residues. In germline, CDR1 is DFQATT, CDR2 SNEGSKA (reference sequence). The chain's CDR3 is CSVSPRAFNYGYTF. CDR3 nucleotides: TGCAGTGTTTCGCCCCGGGCTTTTAACTATGGCTACACCTTC.

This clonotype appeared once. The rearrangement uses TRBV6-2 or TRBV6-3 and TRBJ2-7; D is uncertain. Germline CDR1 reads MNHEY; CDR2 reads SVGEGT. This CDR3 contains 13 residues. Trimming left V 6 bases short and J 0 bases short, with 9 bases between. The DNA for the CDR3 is TGTGCCAGCAGCCGGCTCCTCTCCTACGAGCAGTACTTC. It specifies CASSRLLSYEQYF.

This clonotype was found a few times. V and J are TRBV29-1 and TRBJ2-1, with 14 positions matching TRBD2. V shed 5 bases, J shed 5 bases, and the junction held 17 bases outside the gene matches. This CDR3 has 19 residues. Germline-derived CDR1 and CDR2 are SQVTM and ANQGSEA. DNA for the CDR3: TGCAGCGTTCGACCCGTGACTAGCGGGAGGGCCTTATTGAACAATGAGCAGTTCTTC. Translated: CSVRPVTSGRALLNNEQFF.

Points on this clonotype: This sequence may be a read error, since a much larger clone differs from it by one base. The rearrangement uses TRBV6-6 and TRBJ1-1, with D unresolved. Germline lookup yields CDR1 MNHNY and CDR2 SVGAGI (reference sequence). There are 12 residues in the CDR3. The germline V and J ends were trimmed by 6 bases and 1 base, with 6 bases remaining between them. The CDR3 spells CASRFENTEAFF. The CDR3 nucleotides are TGTGCCAGCAGATTTGAGAACACTGAAGCTTTCTTT.

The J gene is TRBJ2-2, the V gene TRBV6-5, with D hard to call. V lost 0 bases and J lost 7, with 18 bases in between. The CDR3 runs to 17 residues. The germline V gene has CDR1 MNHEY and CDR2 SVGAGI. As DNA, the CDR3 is TGTGCCAGCAGTTACTCGCCAGGATGGGGTATAGGCGGGGAGCTGTTTTTT. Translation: CASSYSPGWGIGGELFF.

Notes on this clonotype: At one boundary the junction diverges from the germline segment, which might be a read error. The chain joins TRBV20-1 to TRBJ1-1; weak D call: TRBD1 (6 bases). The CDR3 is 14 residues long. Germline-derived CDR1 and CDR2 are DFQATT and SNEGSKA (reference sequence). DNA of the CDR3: TGCAGTGCTAGAGTCTTACAGGGACACACTGAAGCTTCCTTT. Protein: CSARVLQGHTEASF.

The CDR3: CASSEWAGPKSYEQYF. DNA of the CDR3: TGTGCCAGCAGTGAATGGGCAGGGCCGAAATCCTACGAGCAGTACTTC. The chain joins TRBV25-1 to TRBJ2-7, with a tentative D call TRBD1 (5 bases). Between the trimmed V and J ends, which lost 1 base and 1 base, there was a span of 14 bases. CDR3 length: 16 residues. Germline loops: CDR1 MGHDK, CDR2 SYGVNS.

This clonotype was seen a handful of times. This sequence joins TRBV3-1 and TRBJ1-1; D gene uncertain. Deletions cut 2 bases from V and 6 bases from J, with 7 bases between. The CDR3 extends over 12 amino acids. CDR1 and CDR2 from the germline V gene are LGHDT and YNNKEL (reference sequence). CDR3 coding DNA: TGTGCCAGCAGCCAATACCGGGCTGAAGCTTTCTTT. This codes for CASSQYRAEAFF.

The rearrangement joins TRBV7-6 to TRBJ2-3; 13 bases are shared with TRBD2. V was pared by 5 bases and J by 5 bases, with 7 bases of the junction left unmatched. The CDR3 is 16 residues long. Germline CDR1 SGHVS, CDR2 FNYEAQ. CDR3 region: CASSPLLAGGIDTQYF. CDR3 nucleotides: TGTGCCAGCAGCCCTTTACTAGCGGGAGGGATAGATACGCAGTATTTT.

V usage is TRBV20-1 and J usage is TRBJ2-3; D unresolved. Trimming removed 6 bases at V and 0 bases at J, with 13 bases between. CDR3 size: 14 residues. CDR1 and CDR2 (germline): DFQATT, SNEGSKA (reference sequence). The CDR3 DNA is TGCAGTGCGGCTGGAGACTCGAGCACAGATACGCAGTATTTT. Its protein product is CSAAGDSSTDTQYF.

The CDR3 spells CASRAVGEPYNEQFF. The CDR3 DNA follows: TGCGCCAGCAGGGCAGTGGGGGAACCATACAATGAGCAGTTCTTC. The chain has TRBV4-1 and TRBJ2-1; perhaps D is TRBD1 or TRBD2 (5 bases each). The CDR3 consists of 15 residues. V lost 6 bases and J 4 bases, leaving 16 bases between the germline ends. Germline-derived CDR1 and CDR2 are MGHRA and YSYEKL.

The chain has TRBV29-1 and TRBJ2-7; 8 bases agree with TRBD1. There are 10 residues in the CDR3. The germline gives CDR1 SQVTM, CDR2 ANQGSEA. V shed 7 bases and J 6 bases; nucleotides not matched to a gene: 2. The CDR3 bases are TGCAGCGCCGGACAGGGCGAGCAGTACTTC. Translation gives CSAGQGEQYF.

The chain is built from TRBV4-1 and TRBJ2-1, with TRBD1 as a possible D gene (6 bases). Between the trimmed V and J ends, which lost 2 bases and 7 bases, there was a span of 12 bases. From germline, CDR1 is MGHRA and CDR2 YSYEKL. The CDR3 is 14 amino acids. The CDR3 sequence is CASSQNRVGNEQFF. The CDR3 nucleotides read TGCGCCAGCAGCCAAAACAGGGTAGGGAATGAGCAGTTCTTC.

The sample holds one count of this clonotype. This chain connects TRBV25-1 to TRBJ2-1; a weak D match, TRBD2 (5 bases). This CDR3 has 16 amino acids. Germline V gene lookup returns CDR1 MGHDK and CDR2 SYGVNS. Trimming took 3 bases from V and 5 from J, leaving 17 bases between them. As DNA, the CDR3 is TGTGCCAGCAGTGACCTTATCCCCGACTACAACAATGAGCAGTTCTTC. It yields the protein CASSDLIPDYNNEQFF.

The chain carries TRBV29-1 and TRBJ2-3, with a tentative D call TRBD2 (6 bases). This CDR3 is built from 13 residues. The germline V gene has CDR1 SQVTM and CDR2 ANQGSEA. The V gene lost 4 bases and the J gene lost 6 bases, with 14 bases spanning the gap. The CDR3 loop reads CSVGTLSGDTQYF. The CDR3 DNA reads TGCAGCGTTGGAACCCTCAGCGGGGATACGCAGTATTTT.

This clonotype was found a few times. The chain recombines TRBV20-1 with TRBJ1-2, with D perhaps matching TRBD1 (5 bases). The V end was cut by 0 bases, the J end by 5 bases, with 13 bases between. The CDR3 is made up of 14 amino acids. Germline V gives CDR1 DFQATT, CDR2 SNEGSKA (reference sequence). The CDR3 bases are TGCAGTGCTAGAGAACAGGCCTCCGTGTATGGCTACACCTTC. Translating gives CSAREQASVYGYTF.

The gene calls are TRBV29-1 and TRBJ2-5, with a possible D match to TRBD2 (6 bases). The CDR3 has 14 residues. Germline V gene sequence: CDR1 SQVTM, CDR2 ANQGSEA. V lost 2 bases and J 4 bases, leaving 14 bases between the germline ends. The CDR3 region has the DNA TGCAGCGTTGAAAGTGGTCAGGGAGGAGAGACCCAGTACTTC. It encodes CSVESGQGGETQYF. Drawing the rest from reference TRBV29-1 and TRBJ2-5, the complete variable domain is SAVISQKPSRDICQRGTSLTIQCQVDSQVTMMFWYRQQPGQSLTLIATANQGSEATYESGFVIDKFPISRPNLTFSTLTVSNMSPEDSSIYLCSVESGQGGETQYFGPGTRLLVL.

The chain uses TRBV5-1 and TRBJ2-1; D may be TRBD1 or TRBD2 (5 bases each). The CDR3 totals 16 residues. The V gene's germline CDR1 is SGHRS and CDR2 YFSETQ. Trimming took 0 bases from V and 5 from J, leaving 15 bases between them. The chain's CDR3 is CASSLVFLGEDNEQFF. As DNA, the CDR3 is TGCGCCAGCAGCTTGGTCTTTTTGGGGGAAGACAATGAGCAGTTCTTC.

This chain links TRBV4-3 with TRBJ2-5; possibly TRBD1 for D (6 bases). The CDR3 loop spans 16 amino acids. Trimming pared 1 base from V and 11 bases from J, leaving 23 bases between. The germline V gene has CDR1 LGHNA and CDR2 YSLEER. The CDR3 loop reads CASSQATGRRWNEQYF. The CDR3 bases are TGCGCCAGCAGCCAAGCGACAGGAAGGAGGTGGAATGAGCAGTACTTC.

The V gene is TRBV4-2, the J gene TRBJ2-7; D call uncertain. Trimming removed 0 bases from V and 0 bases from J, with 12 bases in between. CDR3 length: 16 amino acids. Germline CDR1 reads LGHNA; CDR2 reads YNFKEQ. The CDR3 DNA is TGTGCCAGCAGCCAAGATTGGTTGGTTTCCTCCTACGAGCAGTACTTC. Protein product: CASSQDWLVSSYEQYF.